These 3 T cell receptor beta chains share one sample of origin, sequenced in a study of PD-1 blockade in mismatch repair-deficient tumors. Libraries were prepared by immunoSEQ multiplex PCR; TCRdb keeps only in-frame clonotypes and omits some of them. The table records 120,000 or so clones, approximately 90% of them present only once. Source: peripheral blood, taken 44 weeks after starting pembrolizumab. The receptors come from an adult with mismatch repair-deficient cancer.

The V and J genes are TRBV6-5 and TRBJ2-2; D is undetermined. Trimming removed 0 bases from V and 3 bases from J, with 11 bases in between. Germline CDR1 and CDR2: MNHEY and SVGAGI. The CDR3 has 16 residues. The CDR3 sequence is CASSYSGVTYTGELFF. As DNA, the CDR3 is TGTGCCAGCAGTTACTCTGGGGTTACCTACACCGGGGAGCTGTTTTTT.

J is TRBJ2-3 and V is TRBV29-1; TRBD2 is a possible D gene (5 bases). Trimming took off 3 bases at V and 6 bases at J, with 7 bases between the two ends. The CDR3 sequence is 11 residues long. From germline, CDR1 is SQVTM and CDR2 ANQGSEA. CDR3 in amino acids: CSVDREDTQYF. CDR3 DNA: TGCAGCGTTGATAGGGAGGATACGCAGTATTTT.

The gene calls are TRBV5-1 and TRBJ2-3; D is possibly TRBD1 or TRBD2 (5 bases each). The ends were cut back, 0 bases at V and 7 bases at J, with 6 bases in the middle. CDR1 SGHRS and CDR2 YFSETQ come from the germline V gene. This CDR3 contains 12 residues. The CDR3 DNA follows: TGCGCCAGCAGCTTGGAGGGACATACGCAGTATTTT. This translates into CASSLEGHTQYF.